A single sample is the source of the 29 T cell receptor beta chains below, sequenced in a study of shared clonotypes between healthy human individuals. Libraries were prepared by immunoSEQ multiplex PCR; TCRdb keeps only in-frame clonotypes and omits some of them. The table has about 2,500,000 clones, approximately 90% seen once; the top ten hold around 0.14%. Material for sequencing was naive CD4+ T cells sorted from blood. Subset reported: CD45RA+ positively selected. Every receptor here comes from a man aged 18 to 29 in good health.

The chain links TRBV2 to TRBJ2-2, with D uncertain. CDR3 length equals 13 residues. CDR1 is SNHLY, CDR2 FYNNEI, per germline. V lost 7 bases to trimming and J lost 1 base, with 7 bases between them. This chain's CDR3 is CASTIENTGELFF. The DNA of the CDR3 is TGTGCCAGCACAATCGAGAACACCGGGGAGCTGTTTTTT.

This chain joins TRBV6-6 and TRBJ1-2; the D gene is possibly TRBD1 (5 bases). CDR1 and CDR2 from the germline V gene are MNHNY and SVGAGI (reference sequence). The CDR3 spans 14 residues. Trimming took 2 bases from V and 3 from J, leaving 10 bases between them. As DNA, the CDR3 is TGTGCCAGCAGTTACGGGGGAACACACTATGGCTACACCTTC. Its translation is CASSYGGTHYGYTF.

This chain uses TRBV30 with TRBJ1-2; the D is unclear. Trimming removed 3 bases at V and 14 bases at J, with 19 bases between. The CDR3 loop spans 12 amino acids. Germline V gene lookup returns CDR1 GTSNPN and CDR2 SVGIG (reference sequence). In nucleotides, the CDR3 is TGTGCCTGGAGGGCGGGCTTAAAGGTTGGGACCTTC. Amino acids: CAWRAGLKVGTF.

The chain uses TRBV2 and TRBJ1-1; tentatively, D is TRBD1 (6 bases). CDR1 and CDR2 from the germline V gene are SNHLY and FYNNEI. The CDR3 covers 14 residues. Trimming cost V 4 bases and J 3 bases, with 12 bases left between them. CDR3 nucleotides: TGTGCCAGCAGTGTAGGGGGGGCAGACACTGAAGCTTTCTTT. The encoded protein is CASSVGGADTEAFF.

Regarding this clone: The same CDR3 can be traced to other DNA sequences in this sample. The rearrangement joins TRBV28 to TRBJ1-2; possible D gene TRBD1, 5 bases. Trimming pared 7 bases from V and 8 bases from J, leaving 11 bases between. The CDR3 runs 11 residues. Germline V gives CDR1 MDHEN, CDR2 SYDVKM. Here the CDR3 reads CASIGGRGYTF. The CDR3 DNA follows: TGTGCCAGCATTGGGGGACGGGGCTACACCTTC.

The rearrangement uses TRBV5-1 and TRBJ2-3, with TRBD1 identical over 7 bases. The V gene's germline CDR1 is SGHRS and CDR2 YFSETQ. V shed 5 bases, J shed 3 bases, and the junction held 9 bases outside the gene matches. CDR3 size: 15 residues. Written as DNA, the CDR3 is TGCGCCAGCAGGGGAACCGGGACAGAAACAGATACGCAGTATTTT. Translating gives CASRGTGTETDTQYF.

The chain has TRBV7-2 and TRBJ2-7; D unresolved. Germline V lookup: CDR1 SGHTA, CDR2 FQGNSA. This CDR3 has 12 residues. Trimming left V 6 bases short and J 0 bases short, with 6 bases between. The CDR3 DNA follows: TGTGCCAGCAGGGGCAGCTCCTACGAGCAGTACTTC. Translation gives CASRGSSYEQYF.

This clone was seen once. The chain links TRBV7-6 to TRBJ2-7; D might be TRBD1 (5 bases). The CDR3 loop spans 12 amino acids. Trimming cost V 5 bases and J 0 bases, with 5 bases left between them. Germline CDR1 SGHVS, CDR2 FNYEAQ. CDR3 coding DNA: TGTGCCAGCAGCGGGGCCTCCTACGAGCAGTACTTC. Translation gives CASSGASYEQYF.

The rearrangement links TRBV6-1 to TRBJ2-1; possible D gene TRBD1, 5 bases. Trimming took off 3 bases at V and 7 bases at J, with 19 bases between the two ends. This CDR3 is built from 16 residues. Germline V gene lookup returns CDR1 MNHNS and CDR2 SASEGT. CDR3: CASSDYDWAKGNEQFF. CDR3 coding DNA: TGTGCCAGCAGTGATTATGACTGGGCAAAGGGGAATGAGCAGTTCTTC.

The genes are TRBV5-1 and TRBJ2-7, with TRBD1 identical over 10 bases. The CDR3 covers 16 residues. The J segment lost 5 bases and the V segment lost 4 bases, leaving 12 bases of the junction unmatched. Germline V gene sequence: CDR1 SGHRS, CDR2 YFSETQ. In DNA, the CDR3 is TGCGCCAGCAGCACACCTTTAGGGACAGGGGTCCACGAGCAGTACTTC. It is translated as CASSTPLGTGVHEQYF.

The CDR3 reads CASSRSGQTATNEKLFF. DNA for the CDR3: TGTGCCAGCTCACGATCGGGACAGACAGCAACTAATGAAAAACTGTTTTTT. The chain joins TRBV18 to TRBJ1-4; 7 bases line up with TRBD1. V was pared by 4 bases and J by 0 bases, with 8 bases of the junction left unmatched. This CDR3 region has 17 residues. The germline V gene has CDR1 KGHSH and CDR2 LQKENI.

The CDR3 coding sequence is TGTGCCAGTAGTAAAGGACTCCTGGGGGAGACCCAGTACTTC. The encoded protein is CASSKGLLGETQYF. This chain links TRBV19 with TRBJ2-5; D perhaps matches TRBD2 (5 bases). Deletions cut 4 bases from V and 5 bases from J, with 14 bases between. Per the germline V gene, CDR1 is LNHDA and CDR2 is SQIVND (reference sequence). CDR3 length: 14 residues. Using reference TRBV19 and TRBJ2-5 for the parts outside the CDR3, the full variable domain is DGGITQSPKYLFRKEGQNVTLSCEQNLNHDAMYWYRQDPGQGLRLIYYSQIVNDFQKGDIAEGYSVSREKKESFPLTVTSAQKNPTAFYLCASSKGLLGETQYFGPGTRLLVL.

This clone was seen a handful of times. The chain couples TRBV5-1 to TRBJ2-2, with 8 bases fitting TRBD1. The CDR3 is 15 residues long. V trimming: 1 base; J trimming: 7 bases; junction bases outside the gene matches: 6. Germline CDR1 reads SGHRS; CDR2 reads YFSETQ. CDR3 in amino acids: CASSLRTGTDGELFF. The CDR3, as DNA: TGCGCCAGCAGCTTGAGGACAGGGACGGACGGGGAGCTGTTTTTT.

This clone turned up a few times. The sample carries other DNA sequences with the same CDR3. The J gene is TRBJ2-7, the V gene TRBV10-3; 10 nucleotides match TRBD2. After removal of 2 bases from V and 0 bases from J, the junction contained 1 base not matched to a gene. The CDR3 consists of 15 residues. Per the germline V gene, CDR1 is ENHRY and CDR2 is SYGVKD. This CDR3 is CAISEPSGSSYEQYF. The CDR3 region has the DNA TGTGCCATCAGTGAGCCTAGCGGGAGCTCCTACGAGCAGTACTTC.

V is TRBV29-1 and J is TRBJ2-2, with a tentative D call TRBD1 (6 bases). Trimming cost V 0 bases and J 2 bases, with 10 bases left between them. The CDR3 contains 15 residues. CDR1 is SQVTM, CDR2 ANQGSEA, per germline. The CDR3 reads CSVEDGTINTGELFF. CDR3 nucleotide sequence: TGCAGCGTTGAAGACGGGACAATTAACACCGGGGAGCTGTTTTTT.

The chain links TRBV19 to TRBJ2-1; tentative D call: TRBD1 (6 bases). The V end was cut by 4 bases, the J end by 4 bases, with 11 bases between. This CDR3 has 14 residues. Per the germline V gene, CDR1 is LNHDA and CDR2 is SQIVND (reference sequence). This CDR3 reads CASSTGHRYNEQFF. As DNA, the CDR3 is TGTGCCAGTAGTACGGGACATAGATACAATGAGCAGTTCTTC.

The rearrangement uses TRBV5-4 and TRBJ1-2; tentatively, D is TRBD1 (5 bases). Germline CDR1 is SGHNT and CDR2 is YYREEE (reference sequence). The CDR3 contains 14 residues. V was cut by 0 bases and J by 3 bases, with 9 bases left in between. The CDR3 DNA reads TGTGCCAGCAGCTTGGTCCAGGGTGACTATGGCTACACCTTC. It is translated as CASSLVQGDYGYTF.

CDR3 DNA: TGTGCCAGCAGCCCCCTCGCGGGAGAGCGTAATGAGCAGTTCTTC. This sequence encodes CASSPLAGERNEQFF. The gene calls are TRBV7-9 and TRBJ2-1; TRBD2 matches at 7 bases. The germline V gene has CDR1 SEHNR and CDR2 FQNEAQ (reference sequence). The CDR3 length is 15 residues. V lost 5 bases, J lost 7 bases, and 11 bases stayed unmatched.

J is TRBJ2-7 and V is TRBV27; 8 nucleotides line up with TRBD1. The CDR3 is made up of 14 amino acids. CDR1 and CDR2 from the germline V gene are MNHEY and SMNVEV (reference sequence). The V gene end was trimmed by 5 bases and the J gene end by 4 bases; junction bases not matched to a gene: 7. CDR3 nucleotides: TGTGCCAGCAGTAGACAGGGGAAGGCGTACGAGCAGTACTTC. This gives the protein CASSRQGKAYEQYF.

V is TRBV2 and J is TRBJ1-5; perhaps TRBD1 as D (6 bases). V was pared by 3 bases and J by 4 bases, with 10 bases between. The germline V gene has CDR1 SNHLY and CDR2 FYNNEI. The CDR3 contains 14 residues. The chain's CDR3 is CASSEDQGNQPQHF. For the CDR3, the DNA is TGTGCCAGCAGTGAGGACCAGGGGAATCAGCCCCAGCATTTT.

The CDR3 bases are TGTGCCAGTAGTATGAGACAGGGGAATAATTCACCCCTCCACTTT. It specifies CASSMRQGNNSPLHF. The genes are TRBV19 and TRBJ1-6, with 8 bases fitting TRBD1. Germline CDR1 is LNHDA and CDR2 is SQIVND (reference sequence). The V segment lost 3 bases and the J segment 5 bases; nucleotides outside the gene matches: 3. The CDR3 consists of 15 residues.

The gene calls are TRBV6-1 and TRBJ2-7, with a possible D match to TRBD1 (5 bases). This CDR3 spans 14 amino acids. Trimming took off 9 bases at V and 4 bases at J, with 19 bases between the two ends. Germline values: CDR1 MNHNS, CDR2 SASEGT. CDR3 loop: CASRIGVGPYEQYF. The CDR3 nucleotides are TGTGCCAGTCGAATAGGGGTTGGTCCGTACGAGCAGTACTTC.

This clone was seen once. The gene calls are TRBV11-2 and TRBJ2-7; 7 bases are shared with TRBD2. The CDR3 has 16 residues. Per the germline V gene, CDR1 is SGHAT and CDR2 is FQNNGV. With 7 bases clipped from V and 0 bases from J, the junction kept 12 bases outside the gene matches. The CDR3 protein is CASTLGGGSLSYEQYF. The CDR3 DNA follows: TGTGCCAGCACCCTGGGGGGGGGAAGCCTCTCCTACGAGCAGTACTTC.

This clone was seen a single time. J is TRBJ2-1 and V is TRBV18; 7 bases line up with TRBD2. The junction had 2 bases not matched to a gene; V was cut back by 3 bases and J by 0 bases. Germline lookup yields CDR1 KGHSH and CDR2 LQKENI. The CDR3 loop spans 15 amino acids. This chain's CDR3 is CASSPIAGSYNEQFF. DNA of the CDR3: TGTGCCAGCTCACCTATAGCGGGCTCCTACAATGAGCAGTTCTTC.

This chain connects TRBV5-1 to TRBJ2-1; 16 nucleotides match TRBD2. V lost 4 bases and J lost 3; bases outside the gene matches: 13. The V gene's germline CDR1 is SGHRS and CDR2 YFSETQ. There are 20 residues in the CDR3. The CDR3 is CASSRNQVGTSGRDYNEQFF. As DNA, the CDR3 is TGCGCCAGCAGCCGCAACCAGGTTGGGACTAGCGGGAGGGACTACAATGAGCAGTTCTTC.

The chain recombines TRBV5-6 with TRBJ2-1, with 7 bases aligning to TRBD1. From germline, CDR1 is SGHDT and CDR2 YYEEEE. This CDR3 is 15 amino acids long. With V trimmed by 3 bases and J by 0 bases, 3 bases remained unmatched. In nucleotides, the CDR3 is TGTGCCAGCAGCTGGGGACAGAGCTCCTACAATGAGCAGTTCTTC. Protein sequence: CASSWGQSSYNEQFF.

The CDR3 protein is CASSLYSEGTHNEQFF. Written as DNA, the CDR3 is TGTGCCAGCAGCTTATATAGCGAGGGAACCCACAATGAGCAGTTCTTC. V and J are TRBV11-3 and TRBJ2-1; TRBD2 might be the D (5 bases). V dropped 2 bases and J dropped 5 bases, with 16 bases sitting between them. Germline V CDR1 and CDR2: SGHNT, YENEEA. The CDR3 has 16 residues.

This chain connects TRBV4-1 to TRBJ2-3, with a possible D match to TRBD1 (6 bases). The CDR3 runs to 16 residues. V lost 4 bases and J lost 6, with 20 bases in between. The V gene's germline CDR1 is MGHRA and CDR2 YSYEKL. Here the CDR3 reads CASSRERTGSLDTQYF. The CDR3 region has the DNA TGCGCCAGCAGCCGAGAGCGAACAGGGAGTTTGGATACGCAGTATTTT.

The chain uses TRBV4-2 and TRBJ2-5; 7 bases map to TRBD2. This CDR3 is 16 amino acids long. Per the germline V gene, CDR1 is LGHNA and CDR2 is YNFKEQ. The V gene end was trimmed by 1 base and the J gene end by 5 bases; junction bases not matched to a gene: 10. The CDR3 region is CASSQGSGGVRETQYF. As DNA, the CDR3 is TGTGCCAGCAGCCAAGGAAGTGGGGGGGTTAGGGAGACCCAGTACTTC.